The 5 T cell receptor beta chains given below trace back to one sample, sequenced in a study of blood T cell repertoires in COVID-19. The assay was immunoSEQ multiplex PCR, and TCRdb's table has in-frame clones only and misses some. The repertoire holds hundreds of thousands of clones, with over 75% as singletons. Sequencing was done on a sample of peripheral blood. Receptors originate from a woman in her 30s with acute or convalescent COVID-19.

The V call is TRBV19, the J call TRBJ2-7; 10 nucleotides align to TRBD2. The CDR3 contains 15 residues. After removal of 6 bases from V and 2 bases from J, the junction contained 7 bases not matched to a gene. The germline V gene has CDR1 LNHDA and CDR2 SQIVND (reference sequence). In DNA form, the CDR3 reads TGTGCCAGTAGCCACCCTAGCGGGGGAACCTACGAGCAGTACTTC. Its translation: CASSHPSGGTYEQYF. Supplemented by reference TRBV19 and TRBJ2-7, the full variable domain reads DGGITQSPKYLFRKEGQNVTLSCEQNLNHDAMYWYRQDPGQGLRLIYYSQIVNDFQKGDIAEGYSVSREKKESFPLTVTSAQKNPTAFYLCASSHPSGGTYEQYFGPGTRLTVT.

The V and J genes are TRBV4-1 and TRBJ2-1; D is ambiguous. CDR3 size: 13 residues. Germline CDR1 MGHRA, CDR2 YSYEKL. Trimming took 3 bases from V and 5 from J, leaving 8 bases between them. This CDR3 reads CASSHPSDNEQFF. The CDR3 coding sequence is TGCGCCAGCAGCCACCCTTCCGACAATGAGCAGTTCTTC.

The rearrangement joins TRBV5-1 to TRBJ2-1; TRBD2 aligns across 13 bases. The CDR3 is 18 residues long. J gave up 2 bases and V 1 base, and 6 bases lay outside the gene matches. The germline CDR1 and CDR2 sequences are SGHRS and YFSETQ. CDR3 loop: CASSLWTSGSATYNEQFF. For the CDR3, the DNA is TGCGCCAGCAGCTTGTGGACTAGCGGGAGCGCAACCTACAATGAGCAGTTCTTC.

The V gene is TRBV7-9, the J gene TRBJ2-3, with 13 bases matching TRBD2. CDR1 is SEHNR, CDR2 FQNEAQ, per germline (reference sequence). V shed 4 bases and J 5 bases; nucleotides not matched to a gene: 6. The CDR3 has 16 amino acids. The CDR3 sequence is CASSSGLAGDLDTQYF. The CDR3 region has the DNA TGTGCCAGCAGCTCCGGACTAGCGGGAGATCTAGATACGCAGTATTTT.

J is TRBJ2-1 and V is TRBV3-1 (or the pseudogene TRBV3-2); the match to TRBD2 covers 9 bases. The J segment lost 3 bases and the V segment lost 4 bases, leaving 4 bases of the junction unmatched. The CDR3 extends over 15 amino acids. Germline V gives CDR1 LGHDT, CDR2 YNNKEL (reference sequence). CDR3 sequence reads: CASSPGTSIYNEQFF. In nucleotides, the CDR3 is TGTGCCAGCAGCCCCGGGACTAGCATCTACAATGAGCAGTTCTTC.